Sequencing of this TCR beta chain was carried out in a study of T cells in women clearing cervical HPV infection. On the study more broadly: Donors had HPV16-related CIN3 or worse; 2 had invasive cancer. Controls' single incident HPV16 infection cleared within 12 months without precancer.

Study-wide results and caveats: Repertoire richness, not evenness, was significantly elevated in CIN3+ cases versus controls. Cases and controls were distinguished at AUC roughly 0.83 by richness and V genes.

As to this clone: Its target is unknown. With the read ending 3 residues before the CDR3 end, the germline J gene is used to fill in that end.

Produced via immunoSEQ multiplex PCR; TCRdb's table is partial and in-frame only. The table lists some 30,000 clones, with roughly 18% in the top ten. V shed 3 bases and J shed 0 bases, with 21 bases lying between them. This CDR3 spans 18 amino acids. Germline loops: CDR1 KGHSH, CDR2 LQKENI. Sequencing used blood buffy coat. The V call is TRBV18, the J call TRBJ2-7; the D gene is possibly TRBD2 (6 bases). This clonotype originated in a woman aged 18-70 years with a cervical HPV16 infection that either progressed to CIN3+ or cleared (not recorded which). This CDR3 reads CASSPPLHGREDSYEQYF. The sequenced CDR3 bases are TGTGCCAGCTCACCCCCCCTTCACGGCAGGGAGGACTCCTACGAG. The full variable domain, rest sourced from reference TRBV18 and TRBJ2-7, is NAGVMQNPRHLVRRRGQEARLRCSPMKGHSHVYWYRQLPEEGLKFMVYLQKENIIDESGMPKERFSAEFPKEGPSILRIQQVVRGDSAAYFCASSPPLHGREDSYEQYFGPGTRLTVT.